This record concerns one T cell receptor beta chain sequence. The data originate from a study of CD8 T cells in Susac syndrome. At the level of the study: Fewer than ten of the sequenced Susac syndrome patients were in remission, and six had active disease.

The CDR3 is made up of 12 amino acids. The V end lost 3 bases, the J end lost 8 bases, and 13 bases lay between the germline ends. CDR1 is GTSNPN, CDR2 SVGIG, per germline (reference sequence). The authors reverse transcribed roughly 0.5 to 1 ug RNA with random hexamers. TCRdb re-called the immunoSEQ multiplex PCR reads through MiXCR, storing one row per CDR3 protein. The sample contains about 140,000 distinct CDR3 sequences, 95% of which appear only once. TCR beta was sequenced from blood CD8+ and CD4+ T cells. The chain employs TRBV30 and TRBJ1-1; D remains unclear. The sequence came from a human donor with Susac syndrome. Specimen: CD4+ T cells from PBMCs. The CDR3 coding sequence is TGTGCCTGGAGGGTCGACCCCCTGGAAGCTTTCTTT. This codes for CAWRVDPLEAFF.